This TCR beta chain stems from a study of T cell responses to AZD1222 COVID-19 vaccine. The CDR3 contains 14 residues. Trimming cost V 5 bases and J 3 bases; bases outside gene matches: 3. CDR1 and CDR2 from the germline V gene are SSHAT and FNYEAQ (reference sequence). With respect to this clone: Its antigen is not identified.

Study-wide results and caveats: There were mostly white British donors and more females than males, and clonal diversity was possibly underestimated. Repertoire sampling happened only post peak T cell response.

Generated by immunoSEQ multiplex PCR, the TCRdb table keeps only in-frame clones and is missing some. Of tens of thousands of clones listed, about 87% are singletons. The clonotype comes from an adult in good health. The rearrangement uses TRBV7-7 and TRBJ2-7, with TRBD1 matching over 11 bases. The sample consisted of peripheral blood, taken on day 0 of AZD1222 vaccination. The CDR3 DNA sequence: TGTGCCAGCAGCCCCGGGACAGGGGGCTACGAGCAGTACTTC. The encoded protein is CASSPGTGGYEQYF.